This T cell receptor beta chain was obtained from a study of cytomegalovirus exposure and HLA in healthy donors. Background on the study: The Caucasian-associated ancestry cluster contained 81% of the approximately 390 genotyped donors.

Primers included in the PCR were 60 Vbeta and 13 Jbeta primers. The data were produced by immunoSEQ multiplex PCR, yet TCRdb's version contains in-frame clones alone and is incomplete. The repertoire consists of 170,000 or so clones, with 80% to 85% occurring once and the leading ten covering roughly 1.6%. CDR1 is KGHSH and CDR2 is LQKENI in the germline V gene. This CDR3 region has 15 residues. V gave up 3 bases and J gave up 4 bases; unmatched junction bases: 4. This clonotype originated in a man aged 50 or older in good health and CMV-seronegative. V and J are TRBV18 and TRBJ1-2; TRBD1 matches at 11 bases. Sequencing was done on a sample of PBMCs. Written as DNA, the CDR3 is TGTGCCAGCTCACCTAGAGGACAGGGGGCCTATGGCTACACCTTC. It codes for CASSPRGQGAYGYTF.